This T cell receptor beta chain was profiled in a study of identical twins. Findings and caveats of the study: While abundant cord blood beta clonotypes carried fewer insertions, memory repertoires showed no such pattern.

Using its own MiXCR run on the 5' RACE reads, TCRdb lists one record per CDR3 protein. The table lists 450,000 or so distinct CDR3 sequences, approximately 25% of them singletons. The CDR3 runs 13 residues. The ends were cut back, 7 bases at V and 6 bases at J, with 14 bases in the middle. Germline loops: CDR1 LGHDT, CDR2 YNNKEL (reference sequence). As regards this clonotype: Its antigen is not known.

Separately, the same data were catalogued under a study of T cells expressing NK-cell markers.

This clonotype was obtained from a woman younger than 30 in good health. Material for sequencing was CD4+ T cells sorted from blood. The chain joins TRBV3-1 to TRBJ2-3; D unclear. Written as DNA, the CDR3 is TGTGCCAGCATGGACCCTTTCGGGGATACGCAGTATTTT. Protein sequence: CASMDPFGDTQYF.